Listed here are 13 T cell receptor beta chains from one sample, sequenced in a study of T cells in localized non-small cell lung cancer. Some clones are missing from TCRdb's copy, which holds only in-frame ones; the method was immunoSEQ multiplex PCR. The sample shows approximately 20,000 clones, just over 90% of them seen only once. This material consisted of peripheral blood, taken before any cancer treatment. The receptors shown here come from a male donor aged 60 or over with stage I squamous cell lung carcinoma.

CDR3 loop: CASRQGTSGTQYF. The DNA for the CDR3 is TGTGCCAGCAGGCAAGGGACTAGCGGGACCCAGTACTTC. This chain connects TRBV2 to TRBJ2-5, with 11 bases matching TRBD2. V lost 6 bases and J lost 7; bases outside the gene matches: 4. This CDR3 is 13 amino acids long. Germline V gene sequence: CDR1 SNHLY, CDR2 FYNNEI.

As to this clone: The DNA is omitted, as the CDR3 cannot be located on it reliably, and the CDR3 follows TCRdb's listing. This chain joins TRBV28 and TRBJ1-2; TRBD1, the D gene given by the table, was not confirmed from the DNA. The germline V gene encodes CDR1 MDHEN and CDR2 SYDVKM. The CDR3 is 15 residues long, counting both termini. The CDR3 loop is CASSSSGQGNYGYTF.

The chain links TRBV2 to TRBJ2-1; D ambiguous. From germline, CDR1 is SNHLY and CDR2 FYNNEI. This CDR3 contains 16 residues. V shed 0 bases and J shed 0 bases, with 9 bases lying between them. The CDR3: CASSEAYHSSYNEQFF. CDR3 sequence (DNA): TGTGCCAGCAGTGAAGCATATCACAGCTCCTACAATGAGCAGTTCTTC. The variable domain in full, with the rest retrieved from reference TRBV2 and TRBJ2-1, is EPEVTQTPSHQVTQMGQEVILRCVPISNHLYFYWYRQILGQKVEFLVSFYNNEISEKSEIFDDQFSVERPDGSNFTLKIRSTKLEDSAMYFCASSEAYHSSYNEQFFGPGTRLTVL.

In DNA form, the CDR3 reads TGTGCCAGCAGCGTTAGCGGGAGCGGGGGAGAGACCCAGTACTTC. Protein product: CASSVSGSGGETQYF. V and J are TRBV9 and TRBJ2-5, with TRBD2 identical over 9 bases. Germline V gene lookup returns CDR1 SGDLS and CDR2 YYNGEE. V was clipped by 2 bases and J by 4 bases; unmatched bases: 6. This CDR3 region has 15 residues.

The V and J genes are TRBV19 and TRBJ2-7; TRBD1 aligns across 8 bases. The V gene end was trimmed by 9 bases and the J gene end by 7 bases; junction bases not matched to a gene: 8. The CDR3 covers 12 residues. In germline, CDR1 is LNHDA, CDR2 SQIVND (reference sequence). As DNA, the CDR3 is TGTGCCAGCGGACAGGGACGGGGAGAGCAGTACTTC. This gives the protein CASGQGRGEQYF. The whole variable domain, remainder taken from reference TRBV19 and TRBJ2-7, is DGGITQSPKYLFRKEGQNVTLSCEQNLNHDAMYWYRQDPGQGLRLIYYSQIVNDFQKGDIAEGYSVSREKKESFPLTVTSAQKNPTAFYLCASGQGRGEQYFGPGTRLTVT.

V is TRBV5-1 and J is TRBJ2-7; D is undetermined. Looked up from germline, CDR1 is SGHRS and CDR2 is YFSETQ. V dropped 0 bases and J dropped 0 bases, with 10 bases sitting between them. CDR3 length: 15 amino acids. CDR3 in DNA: TGCGCCAGCAGCTTGGCCATGGGTAGCTCCTACGAGCAGTACTTC. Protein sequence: CASSLAMGSSYEQYF.

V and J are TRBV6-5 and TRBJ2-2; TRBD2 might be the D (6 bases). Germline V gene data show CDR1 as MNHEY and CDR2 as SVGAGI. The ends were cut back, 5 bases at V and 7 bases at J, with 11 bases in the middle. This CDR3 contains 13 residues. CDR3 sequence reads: CASSPGGFGELFF. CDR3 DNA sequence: TGTGCCAGCAGTCCTGGGGGGTTCGGGGAGCTGTTTTTT.

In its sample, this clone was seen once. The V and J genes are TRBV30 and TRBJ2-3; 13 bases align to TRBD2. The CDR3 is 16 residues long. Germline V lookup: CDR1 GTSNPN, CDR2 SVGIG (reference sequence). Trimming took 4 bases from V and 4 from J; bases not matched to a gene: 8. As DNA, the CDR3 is TGTGCCTGGACCCCCGGACTAGCGGGAGACGCAGATACGCAGTATTTT. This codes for CAWTPGLAGDADTQYF.

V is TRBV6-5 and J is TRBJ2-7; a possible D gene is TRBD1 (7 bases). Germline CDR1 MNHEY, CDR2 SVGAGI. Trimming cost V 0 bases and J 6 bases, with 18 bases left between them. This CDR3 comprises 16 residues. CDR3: CASSYSEEGAPSEQYF. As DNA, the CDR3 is TGTGCCAGCAGTTACTCGGAGGAGGGGGCCCCCTCCGAGCAGTACTTC.

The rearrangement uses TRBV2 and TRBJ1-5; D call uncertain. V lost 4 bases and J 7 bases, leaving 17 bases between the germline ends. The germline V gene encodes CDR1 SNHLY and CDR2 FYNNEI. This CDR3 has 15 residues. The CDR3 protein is CASSVSPRTGQPQHF. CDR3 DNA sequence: TGTGCCAGCAGTGTATCCCCGCGGACGGGGCAGCCCCAGCATTTT.

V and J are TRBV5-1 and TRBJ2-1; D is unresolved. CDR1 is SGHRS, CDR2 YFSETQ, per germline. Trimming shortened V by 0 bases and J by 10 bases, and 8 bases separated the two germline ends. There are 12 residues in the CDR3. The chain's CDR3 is CASSLGSEEQFF. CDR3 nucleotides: TGCGCCAGCAGCTTGGGGTCAGAAGAGCAGTTCTTC.

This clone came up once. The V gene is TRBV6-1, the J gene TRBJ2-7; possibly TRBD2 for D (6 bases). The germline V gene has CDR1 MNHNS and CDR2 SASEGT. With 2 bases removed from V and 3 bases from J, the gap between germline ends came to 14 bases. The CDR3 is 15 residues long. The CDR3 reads CASSEQAGLYYEQYF. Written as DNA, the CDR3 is TGTGCCAGCAGTGAACAAGCGGGCTTATACTACGAGCAGTACTTC.

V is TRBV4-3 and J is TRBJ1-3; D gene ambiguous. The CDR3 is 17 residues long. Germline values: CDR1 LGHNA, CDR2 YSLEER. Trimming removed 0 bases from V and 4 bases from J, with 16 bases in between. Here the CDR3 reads CASSQDSATVLGNTIYF. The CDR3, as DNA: TGCGCCAGCAGCCAAGATAGCGCCACCGTGTTGGGAAACACCATATATTTT.